Following are 7 T cell receptor beta chains from one sample sequenced in a study of control samples from healthy donors and cancer patients. TCRdb keeps only in-frame clones here, not all; method: immunoSEQ multiplex PCR. The table includes under 70,000 clones, about nine tenths detected once. The sample taken for sequencing was PBMCs. The receptors were sampled from a man in his 60s with head and neck cancer.

The rearrangement joins TRBV19 to TRBJ2-7, with TRBD2 identical over 7 bases. The germline gives CDR1 LNHDA, CDR2 SQIVND (reference sequence). The CDR3 length is 16 residues. J was trimmed by 0 bases and V by 3 bases; bases with no gene match: 8. The CDR3 bases are TGTGCCAGTAGTATGACGTGGCGGGGGAGCTCCTACGAGCAGTACTTC. This codes for CASSMTWRGSSYEQYF.

The chain uses TRBV4-3 and TRBJ2-7; 11 bases line up with TRBD2. Trimming took 1 base from V and 4 from J; bases not matched to a gene: 0. The CDR3 contains 14 residues. Germline V gives CDR1 LGHNA, CDR2 YSLEER. The CDR3 region is CASSQASGRYEQYF. The CDR3 DNA sequence: TGCGCCAGCAGCCAAGCTAGCGGGAGGTACGAGCAGTACTTC.

V is TRBV3-1 (or the pseudogene TRBV3-2) and J is TRBJ2-1; 7 nucleotides agree with TRBD2. J was trimmed by 5 bases and V by 0 bases; bases with no gene match: 13. The germline CDR1 and CDR2 sequences are LGHDT and YNNKEL (reference sequence). The length of the CDR3 is 18 residues. The CDR3: CASSQDRKAERDDNEQFF. Written as DNA, the CDR3 is TGTGCCAGCAGCCAAGATAGGAAAGCAGAGCGGGATGACAATGAGCAGTTCTTC.

This clone has a single count. The V call is TRBV5-6, the J call TRBJ2-1, with TRBD2 matching 8 bases. The J segment lost 0 bases and the V segment lost 5 bases, leaving 4 bases of the junction unmatched. Germline assignment: CDR1 SGHDT and CDR2 YYEEEE. CDR3 length: 15 amino acids. The CDR3 DNA sequence: TGTGCCAGCAGGATAGCGGGACGCTCCTACAATGAGCAGTTCTTC. Translating gives CASRIAGRSYNEQFF. The full variable domain, in which reference TRBV5-6 and TRBJ2-1 provide the parts outside the CDR3, is DAGVTQSPTHLIKTRGQQVTLRCSPKSGHDTVSWYQQALGQGPQFIFQYYEEEERQRGNFPDRFSGHQFPNYSSELNVNALLLGDSALYLCASRIAGRSYNEQFFGPGTRLTVL.

V and J are TRBV2 and TRBJ1-1, with 7 nucleotides matching TRBD1. The V gene's germline CDR1 is SNHLY and CDR2 FYNNEI. Trimming removed 11 bases from V and 5 bases from J; junction bases left unmatched: 14. This CDR3 contains 14 residues. CDR3 amino acids: CASRGQGGDTEAFF. For the CDR3, the DNA is TGTGCCTCACGTGGGCAGGGGGGAGATACTGAAGCTTTCTTT.

The chain couples TRBV9 to TRBJ1-5; D perhaps matches TRBD1 (5 bases). V gave up 4 bases and J gave up 5 bases, with 13 bases separating them. Germline V CDR1 and CDR2: SGDLS, YYNGEE. This CDR3 comprises 14 residues. CDR3 in amino acids: CASSPEGDYQPQHF. The CDR3 DNA is TGTGCCAGCAGCCCCGAAGGGGATTATCAGCCCCAGCATTTT.

This clone was seen only once. The chain links TRBV4-3 to TRBJ1-4; D ambiguous. Per the germline V gene, CDR1 is LGHNA and CDR2 is YSLEER. CDR3 size: 15 residues. The V gene lost 0 bases and the J gene lost 5 bases, with 10 bases spanning the gap. CDR3: CASSQDRRINEKLFF. CDR3 nucleotides: TGCGCCAGCAGCCAAGATAGGCGCATCAATGAAAAACTGTTTTTT.